This is a list of T cell receptor beta chains from one sample in a study of OX40 agonist ivuxolimab in advanced cancers. The repertoire was sequenced with immunoSEQ multiplex PCR; TCRdb's copy has only in-frame clones and lacks some. The table records more than 55,000 clones, more than 75% of them present only once. Material: CD4+ or CD8+ T cells sorted from blood, obtained in a trial of the OX40 agonist ivuxolimab. These receptor sequences come from an adult with an advanced solid tumor such as melanoma, head and neck, liver or kidney cancer. Both conserved end residues are part of each CDR3. Each record gives: CDR3 protein, J gene, V gene.

CASGLGAGNTIYF	TRBJ1-3	TRBV6-1
CASSLGRGGPNEQFF	TRBJ2-1	TRBV5-5
CASRGEGSETQYF	TRBJ2-5	TRBV19
CASSQLEDEQYF	TRBJ2-7	TRBV5-6
CASSQIPPGGYTF	TRBJ1-2	TRBV4-3
CASSPRGTYEQYF	NA	TRBV27
CASSWGQDATGELFF	TRBJ2-2	TRBV28
CASSPPGGRAGNTIYF	TRBJ1-3	TRBV5-5
CASKPTGNTGELFF	TRBJ2-2	TRBV25-1
CASSQESSLKLFF	TRBJ1-4	TRBV4-1
CASSRDRTEAFF	TRBJ1-1	TRBV6-5
CASSLRLAAHNEQFF	TRBJ2-1	TRBV5-4
CASSPWGQGNTEAFF	TRBJ1-1	TRBV5-1
CASSQDGNQPQHF	TRBJ1-5	TRBV4-1
CASSPLAGGGNEQYF	TRBJ2-7	TRBV4-1
CASRGRTGGTEAFF	TRBJ1-1	TRBV11-3
CATSRDHNEQFF	TRBJ2-1	TRBV15
CASSSGQGNGYTF	TRBJ1-2	TRBV9
CASSLASDSLTGELFF	TRBJ2-2	TRBV5-1
CASSFPGLAGVNEQFF	TRBJ2-1	TRBV5-1
CASSAAIPGGFNSPLHF	TRBJ1-6	TRBV2
CSVQEIGQTTDTQYF	TRBJ2-3	TRBV29-1
CASSQDHGNSPLHF	TRBJ1-6	TRBV4-3
CSVSSVTDTQYF	TRBJ2-3	TRBV29-1
CASSILGGTDTQYF	TRBJ2-3	TRBV19
CASSLATNTGELFF	TRBJ2-2	TRBV7-3
CASSVPGVAGGGSSYNEQFF	TRBJ2-1	TRBV9
CASSSPGQRADTQYF	TRBJ2-3	TRBV7-9
CASKRLGQDEKLFF	TRBJ1-4	TRBV2
CASSTPAQGETQYF	TRBJ2-5	TRBV11-2
CASSPVNSPLHF	TRBJ1-6	TRBV27
CASRSYEQYF	TRBJ2-7	TRBV2
CASSLAQGGQPQHF	TRBJ1-5	TRBV7-6
CASSQTGVEQFF	TRBJ2-1	TRBV7-2
CASSTRTSLYEQYF	TRBJ2-7	TRBV19
CASRLGPSYEQYF	TRBJ2-7	TRBV19
CASRLQGAITDTQYF	TRBJ2-3	TRBV6-6
CASRYGQDEAFF	TRBJ1-1	TRBV5-1
CASSQASSGANVLTF	TRBJ2-6	TRBV5-8
CASSPRLGETQYF	TRBJ2-5	TRBV11-2
CASSPGRQGREQYF	TRBJ2-7	TRBV7-9
CASSYRTGGKNTEAFF	TRBJ1-1	TRBV6-6
CASSQGPSGGGTDTQYF	TRBJ2-3	TRBV4-3
CASSLTGISNQPQHF	TRBJ1-5	TRBV6-1
CASSPRTSGSSEQYF	TRBJ2-7	TRBV4-2
CASSGTGDVTDTQYF	TRBJ2-3	TRBV5-1
CASSPSGQLNEKLFF	TRBJ1-4	TRBV18
CASSPWLDRNTEAFF	TRBJ1-1	TRBV5-1
CASSPKEGNTEAFF	TRBJ1-1	TRBV18
CAWSWDSMNTEAFF	TRBJ1-1	TRBV30
CASSWTSGSHEQFF	TRBJ2-1	TRBV27
CASKGPITTEQFF	TRBJ2-1	TRBV14
CASSVVVAGGEQFF	TRBJ2-1	TRBV9
CASRPRQVHGNTIYF	TRBJ1-3	TRBV7-2
CASSLSTASYEQYF	TRBJ2-7	TRBV28